This is a list of T cell receptor beta chains from one sample in a study of breast tumors, draining lymph nodes, adjacent tissues. TCRdb ran MiXCR on the multiplex PCR reads and lists one entry per CDR3 protein. The table lists about 180,000 distinct CDR3 sequences, 30% to 35% of them singletons. The sample consisted of axillary lymph node tissue. These receptors were obtained from a female donor with breast cancer. Some clones in this sample may be carry-over from other donors' samples. The CDR3 runs from the conserved cysteine through the conserved F or W. The D gene is left open where the match is weak. Rows may omit the clone size; those that give it use once, few, many or a size class.

d_gene | j_gene | abundance | v_gene | len | CDR3aa | CDR3nt
. | TRBJ2-2 | many | TRBV9 | 14 | CASSVGERAGELFF | TGTGCCAGCAGCGTAGGAGAGCGGGCCGGGGAGCTGTTTTTT
. | TRBJ2-1 | many | TRBV29-1 | 20 | CSVRKALLSIARGGANEQFF | TGCAGCGTTCGAAAAGCTCTTCTATCTATCGCCCGAGGGGGGGCCAATGAGCAGTTCTTC
. | TRBJ2-3 | many | TRBV20-1 | 14 | CSASWGGGTDTQYF | TGCAGTGCTAGTTGGGGAGGGGGAACAGATACGCAGTATTTT
TRBD2 | TRBJ2-3 | . | TRBV7-6 | 18 | CASSLERGTSGITHTQYF | TGTGCCAGCAGCTTAGAGCGGGGGACTAGCGGAATCACACATACGCAGTATTTT
TRBD1 | TRBJ2-2 | . | TRBV7-8 | 19 | CASSQGTGSYSGNTGELFF | TGTGCCAGCAGCCAGGGGACAGGGAGTTACTCTGGAAACACCGGGGAGCTGTTTTTT
. | TRBJ2-3 | . | TRBV6-1 | 13 | CASSRDFTSSQYF | TGTGCCAGCAGTCGGGATTTTACATCATCGCAGTATTTT
. | TRBJ2-1 | many | TRBV20-1 | 14 | CSAQDPEGINEQFF | TGCAGTGCTCAGGACCCCGAGGGGATCAATGAGCAGTTCTTC
TRBD1 | TRBJ1-3 | . | TRBV13 | 19 | CASSWTGGIFNFSGNTIYF | TGTGCCAGCAGCTGGACAGGGGGCATTTTCAATTTCTCTGGAAACACCATATATTTT
TRBD1 | TRBJ2-1 | many | TRBV13 | 16 | CASSLGGTGGGYEQFF | TGTGCCAGCAGCTTAGGAGGGACAGGGGGCGGGTATGAGCAGTTCTTC
TRBD1 | TRBJ1-2 | many | TRBV24-1 | 16 | CATSDRTSGGAYGYTF | TGTGCCACCAGTGATCGTACGTCAGGGGGTGCGTATGGCTACACCTTC
TRBD1 | TRBJ1-5 | many | TRBV4-3 | 16 | CASSRDREDVNQPQHF | TGCGCCAGCAGCCGGGACAGGGAAGATGTCAATCAGCCCCAGCATTTT
. | TRBJ1-5 | . | TRBV6-2/TRBV6-3 | 19 | CASERSWLWGVRSNQPQHF | TGTGCCAGCGAACGCTCGTGGCTGTGGGGAGTCCGGAGCAATCAGCCCCAGCATTTT
TRBD1 | TRBJ2-5 | many | TRBV15 | 16 | CATSRGTGGPQETQYF | TGTGCCACCAGCAGAGGGACAGGGGGGCCTCAAGAGACCCAGTACTTC
. | TRBJ1-2 | few | TRBV18 | 14 | CASSPGEKIYGYTF | TGTGCCAGCTCACCGGGGGAGAAGATTTATGGCTACACCTTC
. | TRBJ2-1 | many | TRBV12-3/TRBV12-4 | 14 | CASSAGESYNEQFF | TGTGCCAGCAGCGCTGGGGAATCATACAATGAGCAGTTCTTC
. | TRBJ1-4 | . | TRBV19 | 12 | CASSRVDEKLFF | TGCGCCAGTAGTAGGGTGGACGAAAAACTGTTTTTT
. | TRBJ2-1 | few | TRBV6-5 | 16 | CASRGGSSGPYNEQFF | TGTGCCAGCAGGGGCGGTTCGAGCGGACCCTACAATGAGCAGTTCTTC
TRBD1 | TRBJ1-5 | many | TRBV12-3/TRBV12-4 | 14 | CASSPDRDNQPQHF | TGTGCCAGCAGCCCGGACAGGGACAATCAGCCCCAGCATTTT
TRBD2 | TRBJ2-5 | many | TRBV15 | 18 | CATSRKSGTSGITRGQYF | TGTGCCACCAGCAGAAAATCCGGGACTAGCGGGATAACTAGGGGCCAGTACTTC
TRBD2 | TRBJ2-3 | many | TRBV7-2 | 18 | CASSFQTSGSYGTDTQYF | TGTGCCAGCAGCTTCCAAACCAGCGGGAGTTACGGCACAGATACGCAGTATTTT
. | TRBJ2-7 | many | TRBV6-6 | 15 | CASSHSFDGIHEQYF | TGTGCCAGCAGTCACTCATTCGACGGGATACACGAGCAGTACTTC
TRBD2 | TRBJ2-1 | few | TRBV25-1 | 16 | CASSASREVSYNEQFF | TGTGCCAGCAGTGCCTCCCGGGAGGTTTCCTACAATGAGCAGTTCTTC
TRBD1 | TRBJ1-2 | many | TRBV12-3/TRBV12-4 | 14 | CASSPGQGMGGYTF | TGTGCCAGCAGTCCGGGACAGGGAATGGGAGGCTACACCTTC
TRBD1 | TRBJ2-1 | many | TRBV6-4 | 15 | CASSDLTGGYNEQFF | TGTGCCAGCAGTGACCTGACAGGGGGCTACAATGAGCAGTTCTTC
TRBD2 | TRBJ2-2 | . | TRBV9 | 16 | CASSVGVGLNTGELFF | TGTGCCAGCAGCGTAGGGGTGGGACTAAACACCGGGGAGCTGTTTTTT
. | TRBJ2-7 | many | TRBV19 | 14 | CASSIGDVGYEQYF | TGTGCCAGTAGTATTGGTGATGTGGGTTACGAGCAGTACTTC
TRBD2 | TRBJ2-7 | many | TRBV18 | 16 | CASSPVQLAGDYEQYF | TGTGCCAGCTCACCCGTTCAACTAGCGGGGGATTACGAGCAGTACTTC
. | TRBJ2-7 | many | TRBV19 | 12 | CASSNLAYEQYF | TGTGCCAGTAGTAATCTGGCCTACGAGCAGTACTTC
. | TRBJ2-3 | many | TRBV12-5 | 13 | CASGFYLGDTQYF | TGTGCTAGTGGTTTTTATCTCGGAGATACGCAGTATTTT
. | TRBJ1-6 | many | TRBV28 | 17 | CASSHAFGGAGNSPLHF | TGTGCCAGCAGTCACGCATTCGGGGGGGCAGGGAATTCACCCCTCCACTTT
. | TRBJ1-3 | . | TRBV20-1 | 14 | CSVPRGGSGNTIYF | TGCAGTGTCCCGAGGGGGGGCTCTGGAAACACCATATATTTT
TRBD1 | TRBJ1-6 | many | TRBV27 | 13 | CASRGQYNSPLHF | TGTGCCAGCAGGGGACAGTATAATTCACCCCTCCACTTT
TRBD1 | TRBJ2-7 | . | TRBV29-1 | 14 | CSVYIGTGSYEQYF | TGCAGCGTATACATCGGGACAGGTTCCTACGAGCAGTACTTC
. | TRBJ1-1 | . | TRBV20-1 | 14 | CSARAYRVSPEAFF | TGCAGTGCTAGAGCGTACAGGGTATCACCTGAAGCTTTCTTT
TRBD1 | TRBJ1-6 | many | TRBV11-3 | 15 | CASSAGGKSNSPLHF | TGTGCCAGCAGCGCAGGGGGCAAGAGCAATTCACCCCTCCACTTT
. | TRBJ2-1 | many | TRBV5-1 | 14 | CASSLGTTPNEQFF | TGCGCCAGCAGCCTGGGGACAACGCCAAATGAGCAGTTCTTC
TRBD1 | TRBJ1-6 | many | TRBV19 | 16 | CASRQPGQVLGSPLHF | TGTGCCAGCAGACAACCGGGACAGGTCCTTGGTTCACCCCTCCACTTT
. | TRBJ2-5 | many | TRBV4-1 | 12 | CASSQDAGTQYF | TGCGCCAGCAGCCAAGATGCAGGGACCCAGTACTTC
TRBD2 | TRBJ2-5 | . | TRBV11-3 | 15 | CASSWTSGEWETQYF | TGTGCCAGCAGCTGGACTAGCGGGGAATGGGAGACCCAGTACTTC
TRBD2 | TRBJ2-1 | . | TRBV20-1 | 14 | CSARSGRAYNEQFF | TGCAGTGCTAGAAGCGGGAGAGCCTACAATGAGCAGTTCTTC
TRBD2 | TRBJ2-5 | many | TRBV25-1 | 16 | CASSDRTSGSKETQYF | TGTGCCAGCAGTGACCGGACTAGCGGGAGCAAAGAGACCCAGTACTTC
. | TRBJ2-2 | many | TRBV4-1 | 15 | CASSPGRTNTGELFF | TGCGCCAGCAGCCCTGGACGGACCAACACCGGGGAGCTGTTTTTT
. | TRBJ1-4 | . | TRBV20-1 | 15 | CSARAQIRSNEKLFF | TGCAGTGCTAGAGCACAGATACGCAGTAATGAAAAACTGTTTTTT
TRBD1 | TRBJ2-7 | many | TRBV6-5 | 16 | CASSTHSGQGSYEQYF | TGTGCCAGCAGCACTCACTCCGGACAGGGTTCCTACGAGCAGTACTTC
. | TRBJ1-3 | many | TRBV7-9 | 17 | CASSLHWGAPLGNPIYF | TGTGCCAGCAGCTTACACTGGGGGGCCCCGCTCGGAAACCCCATATATTTT
. | TRBJ2-1 | many | TRBV6-4 | 14 | CASSCRVVGNEQFF | TGTGCCAGCAGTTGCAGGGTGGTAGGCAATGAGCAGTTCTTC
TRBD1 | TRBJ1-1 | . | TRBV19 | 13 | CASSSQGATEAFF | TGTGCCAGTAGTTCCCAGGGGGCCACTGAAGCTTTCTTT
TRBD1 | TRBJ1-2 | many | TRBV20-1 | 12 | CSARDSIYGYTF | TGCAGTGCCCGGGACAGCATCTATGGCTACACCTTC
. | TRBJ1-6 | once | TRBV20-1 | 15 | CSARERVAGYSPLHF | TGCAGTGCTAGAGAGAGGGTAGCGGGATATTCACCCCTCCACTTT
TRBD1 | TRBJ2-7 | many | TRBV5-5 | 14 | CASSLWDSPYEQYF | TGTGCCAGCAGCTTGTGGGACAGTCCCTACGAGCAGTACTTC
. | TRBJ1-3 | . | TRBV24-1 | 15 | CASRDSLGAGNTIYF | TGTGCCAGCAGAGACTCGTTGGGCGCTGGAAACACCATATATTTT
TRBD1 | TRBJ2-7 | . | TRBV30 | 12 | CAWSPQGYEQYF | TGTGCCTGGAGCCCACAGGGGTACGAGCAGTACTTC
. | TRBJ1-2 | many | TRBV9 | 18 | CASSVAVGKQTSNYGYTF | TGTGCCAGCAGCGTAGCAGTTGGAAAACAGACCTCTAACTATGGCTACACCTTC
TRBD2 | TRBJ2-5 | . | TRBV4-2 | 19 | CASSQDTSGYGGDLETQYF | TGTGCCAGCAGCCAAGATACTAGCGGATACGGGGGTGATTTGGAGACCCAGTACTTC
. | TRBJ1-5 | many | TRBV2 | 14 | CASSGQYSNQPQHF | TGTGCCAGCAGTGGGCAGTATAGCAATCAGCCCCAGCATTTT
TRBD1 | TRBJ1-1 | . | TRBV11-2 | 14 | CASSTRQGNTEAFF | TGTGCCAGCAGCACGCGACAGGGGAACACTGAAGCTTTCTTT
TRBD1 | TRBJ2-2 | many | TRBV2 | 14 | CASRDRGATGELFF | TGTGCCAGCAGGGACAGGGGGGCTACCGGGGAGCTGTTTTTT